Presented here are 18 T cell receptor beta chains from one specimen sequenced in a study of T cell responses to AZD1222 COVID-19 vaccine. The data were produced by immunoSEQ multiplex PCR, yet TCRdb's version contains in-frame clones alone and is incomplete. The sample records approximately 100,000 clones, about nine tenths being singletons. Specimen: peripheral blood, collected 28 days after the second AZD1222 dose. The source of these receptors is an adult who received the AZD1222 COVID-19 vaccine.

V is TRBV7-9 and J is TRBJ2-7; D is perhaps TRBD1 (6 bases). Per the germline V gene, CDR1 is SEHNR and CDR2 is FQNEAQ (reference sequence). Trimming pared 2 bases from V and 4 bases from J, leaving 15 bases between. The CDR3 runs 15 residues. CDR3 nucleotide sequence: TGTGCCAGCAGCTTACTCGAAGACAGGCAGTACGAGCAGTACTTC. This encodes CASSLLEDRQYEQYF.

This rearrangement joins TRBV12-3 or TRBV12-4 to TRBJ2-7; TRBD1 agrees at 8 bases. The CDR3 consists of 13 residues. V trimming: 6 bases; J trimming: 4 bases; junction bases outside the gene matches: 5. The CDR3 sequence is CASRRQGWYEQYF. CDR3 DNA sequence: TGTGCCAGCAGGAGACAGGGGTGGTACGAGCAGTACTTC.

J is TRBJ2-7 and V is TRBV7-2; a possible D gene is TRBD1 (5 bases). This CDR3 spans 14 amino acids. Trimming cost V 2 bases and J 0 bases, with 8 bases left between them. Germline V gives CDR1 SGHTA, CDR2 FQGNSA. The CDR3 nucleotides read TGTGCCAGCAGCTTAAGGGGAATCTCCTACGAGCAGTACTTC. As protein: CASSLRGISYEQYF.

V and J are TRBV2 and TRBJ1-6; 8 bases agree with TRBD1. Per germline, CDR1 SNHLY and CDR2 FYNNEI. CDR3 size: 14 residues. V was clipped by 8 bases and J by 9 bases; unmatched bases: 9. CDR3 coding DNA: TGTGCCAGCCGGGATCGGACAGGGCTTTCACCCCTCCACTTT. Protein: CASRDRTGLSPLHF.

This clone was observed a single time. This sequence joins TRBV5-1 and TRBJ2-7; D is perhaps TRBD1 or TRBD2 (5 bases each). This CDR3 comprises 19 residues. Trimming took 0 bases from V and 6 from J, leaving 28 bases between them. Germline CDR1 is SGHRS and CDR2 is YFSETQ. CDR3 amino acids: CASSLVPGSDRRNGGEQYF. Written as DNA, the CDR3 is TGCGCCAGCAGCTTGGTTCCAGGGAGTGATCGGAGAAATGGGGGCGAGCAGTACTTC.

The chain joins TRBV6-5 to TRBJ1-5; D perhaps matches TRBD1 (5 bases). Trimming left V 4 bases short and J 3 bases short, with 10 bases between. CDR1 is MNHEY, CDR2 SVGAGI, per germline. The CDR3 length is 14 residues. The CDR3 region has the DNA TGTGCCAGCAGTTCTCGGGGGAACAATCAGCCCCAGCATTTT. Residues: CASSSRGNNQPQHF.

The genes are TRBV2 and TRBJ1-6, with TRBD1 as a possible D gene (6 bases). The CDR3 loop spans 14 amino acids. V was cut by 5 bases and J by 6 bases, with 11 bases left in between. Germline CDR1 and CDR2: SNHLY and FYNNEI. The CDR3 protein is CASSSGQGNSPLHF. The CDR3 DNA reads as TGTGCCAGCAGTTCGGGACAAGGTAATTCACCCCTCCACTTT.

CDR3: CASSQFSGDWRTGPSGGNQPQHF. The CDR3 DNA reads TGCGCCAGCAGTCAATTTTCTGGGGATTGGCGGACAGGGCCTTCCGGAGGCAATCAGCCCCAGCATTTT. The rearrangement links TRBV23-1 to TRBJ1-5, with 8 positions matching TRBD1. TRBV23-1 is sorted into the ORF group, with uncertain function. J gave up 2 bases and V 1 base, and 25 bases lay outside the gene matches. The CDR3 has 23 amino acids.

The chain employs TRBV9 and TRBJ1-2; 11 nucleotides match TRBD1. Germline CDR1 reads SGDLS; CDR2 reads YYNGEE. The CDR3 sequence is 15 residues long. J gave up 5 bases and V 3 bases, and 6 bases lay outside the gene matches. The CDR3 DNA reads TGTGCCAGCAGCGGGACAGGGGGCATGGGGTATGGCTACACCTTC. This encodes CASSGTGGMGYGYTF. Full variable domain (remainder filled in from reference TRBV9 and TRBJ1-2): DSGVTQTPKHLITATGQRVTLRCSPRSGDLSVYWYQQSLDQGLQFLIQYYNGEERAKGNILERFSAQQFPDLHSELNLSSLELGDSALYFCASSGTGGMGYGYTFGSGTRLTVV.

The chain combines TRBV3-1 (or the pseudogene TRBV3-2) with TRBJ2-3; TRBD2 matches 7 bases. Trimming at V came to 0 bases and at J to 8 bases, leaving 2 bases not matched to a gene. The germline V gene has CDR1 LGHDT and CDR2 YNNKEL (reference sequence). The CDR3 loop spans 13 amino acids. This CDR3 reads CASSQDIAGTQYF. The CDR3 DNA reads as TGTGCCAGCAGCCAAGATATAGCGGGTACGCAGTATTTT.

V gene TRBV9 combines with J gene TRBJ2-2; no definite D call. CDR1 and CDR2 from the germline V gene are SGDLS and YYNGEE. V lost 2 bases and J 4 bases, leaving 12 bases between the germline ends. The CDR3 runs 15 residues. The CDR3 loop is CASSVVPRPTGELFF. CDR3 bases: TGTGCCAGCAGCGTGGTTCCCCGGCCCACCGGGGAGCTGTTTTTT.

The chain uses TRBV2 and TRBJ1-1; 10 nucleotides match TRBD1. CDR3 length: 14 residues. V trimming: 7 bases; J trimming: 5 bases; junction bases outside the gene matches: 7. Germline-derived CDR1 and CDR2 are SNHLY and FYNNEI. The CDR3 loop is CASTRTGGWTEAFF. CDR3 coding DNA: TGTGCCAGCACTCGGACAGGGGGATGGACTGAAGCTTTCTTT.

The V and J genes are TRBV24-1 and TRBJ1-3; D gene ambiguous. The V end was cut by 3 bases, the J end by 0 bases, with 14 bases between. CDR3 length: 17 residues. Germline loops: CDR1 KGHDR, CDR2 SFDVKD. The CDR3 here is CATSDAPGPSSGNTIYF. CDR3 coding DNA: TGTGCCACCAGTGATGCTCCGGGCCCTAGCTCTGGAAACACCATATATTTT.

This chain connects TRBV5-1 to TRBJ2-5; D possibly matches TRBD1 or TRBD2 (5 bases each). Trimming removed 4 bases from V and 5 bases from J, with 12 bases in between. The CDR3 covers 13 residues. Germline assignment: CDR1 SGHRS and CDR2 YFSETQ. CDR3 nucleotide sequence: TGCGCCAGCAGCAGGGACGGGGCGGAGACCCAGTACTTC. Translating gives CASSRDGAETQYF.

The chain is built from TRBV28 and TRBJ1-5; D ambiguous. In germline, CDR1 is MDHEN, CDR2 SYDVKM. Trimming took 6 bases from V and 6 from J, leaving 21 bases between them. CDR3 length equals 16 residues. The CDR3 DNA follows: TGTGCCAGCAGAGCGGAGAAGACAAAAGGAATTCAGCCCCAGCATTTT. Amino acid sequence: CASRAEKTKGIQPQHF.

The chain carries TRBV18 and TRBJ2-3, with TRBD2 identical over 11 bases. From germline, CDR1 is KGHSH and CDR2 LQKENI. Unmatched junction bases numbered 9, after V lost 1 base and J lost 6 bases. The CDR3 runs to 17 residues. The CDR3 here is CASSPLPTSGVLDTQYF. Written as DNA, the CDR3 is TGTGCCAGCTCACCACTCCCGACTAGCGGGGTGTTGGATACGCAGTATTTT.

V is TRBV6-5 and J is TRBJ2-2, with D perhaps assigned TRBD1 or TRBD2 (5 bases each). CDR1 MNHEY and CDR2 SVGAGI come from the germline V gene. The CDR3 sequence is 16 residues long. Trimming took off 2 bases at V and 0 bases at J, with 10 bases between the two ends. CDR3 nucleotide sequence: TGTGCCAGCAGTTACAGGAGGACAACGAACACCGGGGAGCTGTTTTTT. Its translation: CASSYRRTTNTGELFF.

V and J are TRBV3-1 (or the pseudogene TRBV3-2) and TRBJ2-7; the D gene could be TRBD1 or TRBD2 (6 bases each). The V gene lost 0 bases and the J gene lost 0 bases, with 15 bases spanning the gap. This CDR3 comprises 17 residues. The V gene's germline CDR1 is LGHDT and CDR2 YNNKEL (reference sequence). CDR3 in DNA: TGTGCCAGCAGCCAAGAAAATCCGAGGGGGGCCTCCTACGAGCAGTACTTC. As protein: CASSQENPRGASYEQYF.